This entry concerns a single T cell receptor (beta chain). This clonotype was recorded a few times. It lacks a known antigen. The input lacks base qualities; no much larger clone sits a single base away. The sample belongs to a study of CD8 T cells in ankylosing spondylitis (dated by TCRdb to about 2017). For context, the study as a whole: The study set out to find disease-linked TCR variants by profiling T cell receptor beta repertoires in ankylosing spondylitis patients and healthy donors. The whole study cohort included 90 to 120 healthy donors and about two dozen ankylosing spondylitis patients. Samples of peripheral blood were taken, and for ankylosing spondylitis patients, synovial fluid was collected as well. What the research found in general, with its limitations: A TCR beta motif of eight highly homologous amino acid variants appeared characteristic of blood from ankylosing spondylitis patients. A CD8+ phenotype was shown by the disease-linked clones, which were found at relatively low frequencies in peripheral blood. The disease-linked clones were reported as significantly enriched in matched synovial fluid samples from ankylosing spondylitis patients. Some TCR beta motif variants had previously been reported in synovial fluid and blood of reactive arthritis patients, which suggested common disease-initiation mechanisms.

As encoded in the germline V gene, CDR1 is SGHVS while CDR2 is FQNEAQ. From its cysteine to its phenylalanine, the CDR3 spans 16 amino acids. The entry retains the CDR3 DNA only, 48 bases that are in frame from base 1. Clipping removes 5 bases from V and 7 bases from J, with 9 as the unmatched junction base count. The listed sequencing device is Illumina HiSeq 2500. TCR beta libraries were prepared by quantitative 5'-RACE with molecular barcodes. Turning to the authors' computational methods: To identify disease-linked TCR variants, a new computational method was used, one built on a probabilistic model of VDJ rearrangement. TCRdb reanalyzed the raw reads on its own, using fastp at Q25 for trimming and MiXCR for clone calling, and kept in-frame beta chains. Identical CDR3 protein sequences are pooled into one entry, listed with their most common genes and DNA. For this entry, the V and J calls and clone size follow TCRdb and not the study's own pipeline. This sample comprises about 220,000 distinct CDR3 sequences, 6% to 8% of them detected only once. Jointly, the top ten make up approximately 15% of the sample.

The sequence joins TRBV7-8 to TRBJ2-5, and 14 junction bases match TRBD2. The sample consisted of blood, either unsorted or a sorted T cell fraction (not recorded which). The clonotype was recovered from a male donor with ankylosing spondylitis. The CDR3 region reads CASSRSGTSGSWTQYF. The nucleotides are TGTGCCAGCAGCCGAAGTGGGACTAGCGGGAGTTGGACCCAGTACTTC.